This section outlines one T cell receptor beta chain sequence together with its context. The antigen it binds to is not known. Per-base quality was not reported, and no clone a single base away is much larger than it. These data originate in a study of shared clonotypes between healthy human individuals (TCRdb year 2020). General notes on the study: A couple of women and a few men aged 18 to 49 years were included in the cohort. Per donor, three plates each were used for CD4 naive and CD4 memory, two for CD8 naive, and one for CD8 memory. To estimate repertoire size and how much clonotype sharing occurs between individuals, the study deeply sequenced the blood TCR repertoires of several healthy adults. To increase sequencing depth and limit assay-specific biases, different laboratories used diverse techniques to prepare libraries and sequence TCR repertoires. Each donor's leukapheresis produced roughly between roughly 0.85 and 9 billion PBMCs.

Using the deep immunoSEQ assay, TCR CDR3 regions were amplified from genomic DNA by multiplex PCR. Extracted genomic DNA from each cell subset was spread evenly across all wells of several immunoSEQ 96-well plates, with each plate serving as a replicate. Each replicate PCR for sorted subsets received approximately 200 ng genomic DNA, equal to around 32,000 T cell genomes. The purified libraries were quantified using a Qubit 3.0 fluorometer, sized with a Bioanalyzer 2100, and then quantified again using the KAPA Library Quantification kit. A separate single-read 150-cycle Illumina NextSeq 550 flow cell was used to sequence each immunoSEQ 96-well plate. The original pipeline was this. The immunoSEQ output contained only junctional sequences without quality scores, so filtering could not match that applied to full-length reads. Sequences were annotated with PyIR, a Python wrapper for IgBLAST v1.9, and V/J genes and CDR3 were assigned using IMGT germline references. Reads with weak V/J assignments (E-value above 1e-6), missing CDR3, stop codons, out-of-frame junctions, or ambiguous translated residues were removed. A V3J clonotype was defined by an identical inferred V gene, J gene, and CDR3 amino acid sequence. To compute the percentage overlap between repertoires, the number of shared unique clonotypes was divided by the size of the smaller repertoire. Repertoire richness was assessed with RTK rarefaction, the Chao1 estimator, and Recon v2.1 estimates of unobserved clonotypes. Generation probabilities for all TCRbeta clonotypes obtained by the gDNA method from a few donors were computed using OLGA. TCRdb retrieved this table from immuneACCESS and kept in-frame rearrangements only. Not all clones are present; in checked studies, unresolved V genes account for under half, and no reason is known for the remainder. The DNA gave D and trimming, while V, J and clone size come from that table. For this sample there are about 2 million clones; approximately 94% appear just once. The top ten constitute roughly 1% of the sample.

CD8 naive samples consisted of CD45RO-negative cells that were positively selected for CCR7, yielding a CD45RA+CCR7+ population without TemRA cells. Donors were healthy HIV-negative adults with no recently reported acute infections or vaccinations. Every donor was a Caucasian adult residing in Nashville, Tennessee, USA. Blood was collected by leukapheresis, and PBMCs were isolated by Ficoll-Histopaque density gradient centrifugation and then cryopreserved in liquid nitrogen vapor phase. Analytical flow cytometry was used to check the purity and quantity of every magnetically sorted T cell population. From each sorted fraction, genomic DNA was isolated and quantified by UV absorbance on a Nanodrop 2000c. General study outcomes and caveats: Across four donors, approximately 4.6% of naive CD4, over 3% of naive CD8, about 2.3% of memory CD4, and roughly 0.41% of memory CD8 clonotypes were shared. Only blood was sampled, and tissue TCR repertoires likely differ from those in blood. The small number of donors limited the genetic and exposure-history diversity represented. Compared with non-shared clonotypes, clonotypes shared by all four sorted-subset donors had higher generation probabilities. Pairwise subsampling indicated that sequencing depth was expected to affect the degree of clonotype sharing among donors. Incomplete sequencing was indicated by rarefaction of sorted-subset datasets, despite the large sequencing depth. Naive subsets generally had larger estimated clonotype richness than memory subsets.

The CDR3 has 16 amino acids, counting the end cysteine and phenylalanine. The only DNA kept is the CDR3, 48 bases in frame from the first base. V sheds 2 bases and J sheds 1 base, leaving 14 bases between their ends. CDR1 SNHLY and CDR2 FYNNEI were looked up in the germline V gene. The rearranged segments are TRBV2 and TRBJ1-2; too little of a D gene remains to name it. This clonotype originated in a man between 18 and 29 years old in good health. Input material: naive CD8+ T cells sorted from blood. This specimen's cell subset or site label, per the study, means: CD45RA+CCR7+. The CDR3 has the sequence CASSELRPASNYGYTF. The DNA reads as follows: TGTGCCAGCAGTGAACTTCGGCCAGCTAGTAACTATGGCTACACCTTC.